A single T cell receptor (beta chain) is shown here with its context. Its antigen is not identified. Looked up from germline, CDR1 is SGHAT and CDR2 is FQNNGV. The CDR3 totals 15 residues. V was cut by 6 bases and J by 5 bases, with 17 bases left in between. This specimen belongs to a study of shared clonotypes between healthy human individuals. In the study overall: Per donor, three plates held CD4 naive cells, three held CD4 memory, two held CD8 naive and one held CD8 memory. Study-level findings and limits: Sharing across four donors was highest in naive CD4 (around 5%) and lowest in memory CD8 (about 0.4%).

Clones were read by immunoSEQ multiplex PCR, and TCRdb kept only the in-frame ones, dropping some. The sample records around 2.1 million clones, roughly 91% being singletons. Only CD45RO-negative cells positively selected for CCR7 counted as naive CD8 cells, so terminally differentiated effector memory CD45RA+ cells were excluded. Caucasian adults residing in Nashville, Tennessee made up all the donors. The V and J genes are TRBV11-2 and TRBJ2-1; D uncertain. The source material was naive CD8+ T cells from PBMCs. The source is a man aged 18 to 29 in good health. Some clones in this sample may be carry-over from other donors' samples. CDR3 DNA sequence: TGTGCCAGCAGTAGTCCGACCAGACATGACAATGAGCAGTTCTTC. Amino acid sequence: CASSSPTRHDNEQFF.